The 15 T cell receptor beta chains reported below all come from one sample, sequenced in a study of neurological immune-mediated disorders. TCRdb ran MiXCR on the 5' RACE reads and lists one entry per CDR3 protein. The table shows 110,000 or so distinct CDR3 sequences, with around 3% occurring only once. The material sequenced was PBMCs. The receptor source for this set is a woman in her 30s with multiple sclerosis.

This clonotype was recorded many times. CDR3 amino acids: CSASTGDPYEQYF. CDR3 coding DNA: TGCAGTGCGTCGACAGGGGACCCCTACGAGCAGTACTTC. The V call is TRBV20-1, the J call TRBJ2-7, with 8 bases identical to TRBD1. After removal of 6 bases from V and 2 bases from J, the junction contained 6 bases not matched to a gene. The CDR3 has 13 amino acids. Germline V gene sequence: CDR1 DFQATT, CDR2 SNEGSKA (reference sequence).

There are a few counts of this clonotype. The chain has TRBV12-3 or TRBV12-4 and TRBJ1-2; 11 positions agree with TRBD1. The CDR3 extends over 13 amino acids. The V segment lost 8 bases and the J segment 2 bases; nucleotides outside the gene matches: 1. CDR3 DNA sequence: TGTGCCAGCCGGGACAGGGGGAACTATGGCTACACCTTC. It specifies CASRDRGNYGYTF.

Ten or more counts support this clonotype. The chain has TRBV20-1 and TRBJ2-3; D is possibly TRBD1 (5 bases). V lost 3 bases, J lost 2 bases, and 18 bases lay in between. Germline CDR1 is DFQATT and CDR2 is SNEGSKA (reference sequence). The CDR3 length is 16 residues. Written as DNA, the CDR3 is TGCAGTGCTAGGGCGCCCTTTGGGGCGTACACAGATACGCAGTATTTT. It encodes CSARAPFGAYTDTQYF.

This clonotype was recorded many times. The chain employs TRBV4-1 and TRBJ2-7; weak D call: TRBD2 (6 bases). This CDR3 has 15 residues. The germline CDR1 and CDR2 sequences are MGHRA and YSYEKL. Deletions cut 11 bases from V and 5 bases from J, with 25 bases between. The CDR3 is CASPDMVAVSNEQYF. The CDR3 bases are TGCGCCTCACCCGATATGGTAGCGGTTAGCAACGAGCAGTACTTC.

The table lists this clonotype with many counts. The chain recombines TRBV20-1 with TRBJ2-1; no firm D call. The length of the CDR3 is 12 residues. V was cut by 0 bases and J by 9 bases, with 9 bases left in between. CDR1 and CDR2 (germline): DFQATT, SNEGSKA (reference sequence). Written as DNA, the CDR3 is TGCAGTGCTAGAGATGTAGGTGGTGAGCAGTTCTTC. Translated, it gives CSARDVGGEQFF.

This clonotype was counted ten times or more. V and J are TRBV5-1 and TRBJ2-3; D possibly corresponds to TRBD2 (5 bases). The CDR3 sequence is 15 residues long. Germline-derived CDR1 and CDR2 are SGHRS and YFSETQ. With 4 bases removed from V and 1 base from J, the gap between germline ends came to 13 bases. CDR3 protein: CASSRGFEGTDTQYF. CDR3 sequence (DNA): TGCGCCAGCAGCCGGGGTTTTGAGGGCACAGATACGCAGTATTTT.

This clonotype has at least ten counts. The J gene is TRBJ2-7, the V gene TRBV10-3, with D unresolved. Trimming left V 6 bases short and J 2 bases short, with 5 bases between. Germline V gives CDR1 ENHRY, CDR2 SYGVKD. CDR3 length: 11 residues. The CDR3 coding sequence is TGTGCCATCAGCACAGCCTACGAGCAGTACTTC. Amino acids: CAISTAYEQYF.

This clonotype showed up many times. This chain uses TRBV20-1 with TRBJ2-1; weak D call: TRBD2 (6 bases). Per the germline V gene, CDR1 is DFQATT and CDR2 is SNEGSKA (reference sequence). CDR3 length: 16 amino acids. The ends were cut back, 5 bases at V and 0 bases at J, with 17 bases in the middle. CDR3 amino acids: CSASRDSWSSYNEQFF. The DNA of the CDR3 is TGCAGTGCTTCCCGGGACTCCTGGAGCTCCTACAATGAGCAGTTCTTC.

This clonotype was detected ten times or more. The chain couples TRBV5-1 to TRBJ2-5, with 8 bases lining up with TRBD1. J lost 4 bases, V lost 2 bases, and 7 bases had no gene match. Germline V CDR1 and CDR2: SGHRS, YFSETQ. The CDR3 sequence is 15 residues long. CDR3 region: CASSFPTGGGETQYF. CDR3 sequence (DNA): TGCGCCAGCAGCTTCCCCACAGGGGGAGGAGAGACCCAGTACTTC. The whole variable domain, filled in from reference TRBV5-1 and TRBJ2-5, reads KAGVTQTPRYLIKTRGQQVTLSCSPISGHRSVSWYQQTPGQGLQFLFEYFSETQRNKGNFPGRFSGRQFSNSRSEMNVSTLELGDSALYLCASSFPTGGGETQYFGPGTRLLVL.

This clonotype was counted many times. The V gene is TRBV27, the J gene TRBJ1-6; TRBD1 matches 7 bases. Germline values: CDR1 MNHEY, CDR2 SMNVEV (reference sequence). The length of the CDR3 is 16 residues. J was trimmed by 0 bases and V by 5 bases; bases with no gene match: 4. The CDR3 loop is CASSQGVGSYNSPLHF. Here the CDR3 DNA reads TGTGCCAGCAGTCAGGGGGTGGGCTCCTATAATTCACCCCTCCACTTT.

This clonotype was counted ten times or more. This chain joins TRBV20-1 and TRBJ1-1; D remains unclear. CDR1 is DFQATT, CDR2 SNEGSKA, per germline (reference sequence). Trimming took 3 bases from V and 2 from J, leaving 10 bases between them. CDR3 size: 13 residues. The CDR3 sequence is CSASGRENTEAFF. The CDR3 bases are TGCAGTGCTAGCGGACGGGAAAACACTGAAGCTTTCTTT.

This clonotype has ten or more counts. The rearrangement links TRBV21-1 to TRBJ2-7; whether TRBD2, the table's D call, matches the DNA was not checked. TRBV21-1 is a known pseudogene. This CDR3 contains 14 residues. The CDR3 sequence: CASRSGTATYEQYF. CDR3 bases: TGTGCCAGCAGATCCGGGACTGCTACCTACGAGCAGTACTTC.

This clonotype was observed many times. The chain links TRBV30 to TRBJ2-3; D is undetermined. This CDR3 contains 12 residues. Looked up from germline, CDR1 is GTSNPN and CDR2 is SVGIG (reference sequence). Trimming cost V 5 bases and J 6 bases, with 12 bases left between them. CDR3 sequence: CAWSVVGDTQYF. In DNA, the CDR3 is TGTGCCTGGTCTGTGGTCGGGGATACGCAGTATTTT.

This clonotype has only a few counts. It may be a read error: a sequence one base away is much more abundant. The chain employs TRBV5-6 and TRBJ2-7; D call uncertain. The length of the CDR3 is 13 residues. Trimming pared 1 base from V and 4 bases from J, leaving 9 bases between. Germline CDR1 SGHDT, CDR2 YYEEEE. CDR3 nucleotide sequence: TGTGCCAGCAGCTTGAAAGACCTTTACGAGCAGTACTTC. Its translation is CASSLKDLYEQYF.

To note about this clonotype: A read error may explain this, as a much larger clone is one base away. This sequence joins TRBV12-3 or TRBV12-4 and TRBJ1-5; unclear D gene. The CDR3 is 11 amino acids. CDR3: CASSLGQHQHF. CDR3 bases: TGTGCCAGCAGTTTAGGTCAGCACCAGCATTTT.